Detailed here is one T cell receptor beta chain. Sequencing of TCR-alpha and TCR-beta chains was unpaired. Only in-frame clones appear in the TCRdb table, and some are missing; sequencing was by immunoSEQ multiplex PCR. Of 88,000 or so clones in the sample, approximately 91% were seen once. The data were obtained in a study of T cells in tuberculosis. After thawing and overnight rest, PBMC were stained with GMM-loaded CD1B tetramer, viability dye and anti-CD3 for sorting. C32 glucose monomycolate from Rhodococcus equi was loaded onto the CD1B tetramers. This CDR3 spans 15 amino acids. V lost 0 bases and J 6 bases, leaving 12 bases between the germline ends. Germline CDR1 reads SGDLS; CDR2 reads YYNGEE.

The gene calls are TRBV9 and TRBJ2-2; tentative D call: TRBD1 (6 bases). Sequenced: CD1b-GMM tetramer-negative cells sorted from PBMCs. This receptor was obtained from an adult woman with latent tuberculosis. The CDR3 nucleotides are TGTGCCAGCAGCGTAGTGGGGGCGGCCGCCGGGGAGCTGTTTTTT. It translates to CASSVVGAAAGELFF.